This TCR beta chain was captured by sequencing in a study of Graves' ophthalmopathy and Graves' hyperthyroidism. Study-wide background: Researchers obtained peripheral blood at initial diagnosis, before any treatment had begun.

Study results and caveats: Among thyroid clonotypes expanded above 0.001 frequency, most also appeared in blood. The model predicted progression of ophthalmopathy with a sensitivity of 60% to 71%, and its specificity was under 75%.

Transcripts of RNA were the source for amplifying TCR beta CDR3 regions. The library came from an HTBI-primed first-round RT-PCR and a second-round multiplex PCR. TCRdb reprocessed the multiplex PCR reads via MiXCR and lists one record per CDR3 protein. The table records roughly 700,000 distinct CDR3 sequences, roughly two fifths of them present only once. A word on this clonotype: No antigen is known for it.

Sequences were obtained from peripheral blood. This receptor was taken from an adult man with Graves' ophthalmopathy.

CDR3 amino acids: CSARDRTGGARTQYF. CDR3 in DNA: TGCAGTGCTAGAGATAGGACAGGGGGCGCGAGGACCCAGTACTTC. This chain uses TRBV20-1 with TRBJ2-5; 11 bases map to TRBD1. Germline CDR1 and CDR2: DFQATT and SNEGSKA (reference sequence). V gave up 0 bases and J gave up 7 bases; unmatched junction bases: 7. The length of the CDR3 is 15 residues.